These 13 T cell receptor beta chains were sequenced from one sample in a study of molecular identifiers for immune sequencing clone quantification. TCRdb analysed the PCR reads with MiXCR anew, one entry per CDR3 protein. Among about 70,000 distinct CDR3 sequences listed, 15% to 20% were seen once. Sequencing was carried out using naive CD8+ T cells from blood, with Jurkat cell RNA spiked in. Subset specified: FACS-sorted CD8+CD4-CCR7+CD45RA+ naive T cells. The receptors come from a human donor in good health. Some libraries in this study had Jurkat cell RNA spiked in.

With respect to this clonotype: Given a much more abundant clone one base away, this may be a read error. The chain combines TRBV11-2 with TRBJ2-7; tentatively, D is TRBD1 (6 bases). CDR1 SGHAT and CDR2 FQNNGV come from the germline V gene. The CDR3 loop spans 12 amino acids. CDR3 loop: CASSFTPGTPVF. For the CDR3, the DNA is TGTGCCAGCAGCTTTACCCCGGGGACACCAGTTTTC.

This clonotype was seen repeatedly, ten times or more. CDR3 region: CASSYGKNTEAFF. CDR3 coding DNA: TGTGCCAGCAGTTACGGCAAGAACACTGAAGCTTTCTTT. This chain links TRBV6-6 with TRBJ1-1; D unresolved. Between the trimmed V and J ends, which lost 2 bases and 1 base, there was a span of 5 bases. This CDR3 spans 13 amino acids. The germline CDR1 and CDR2 sequences are MNHNY and SVGAGI (reference sequence).

This clonotype was counted only a few times. For the CDR3, the DNA is TGTGCCAGCAGCTTAGACCCAGCAGGGTGGGACATTCAGTACTTC. Translation gives CASSLDPAGWDIQYF. This rearrangement joins TRBV11-2 to TRBJ2-4; possibly TRBD1 for D (5 bases). Germline V lookup: CDR1 SGHAT, CDR2 FQNNGV. Trimming cost V 0 bases and J 8 bases, with 14 bases left between them. This CDR3 comprises 15 residues. The full variable domain, completed using reference TRBV11-2 and TRBJ2-4, is EAGVAQSPRYKIIEKRQSVAFWCNPISGHATLYWYQQILGQGPKLLIQFQNNGVVDDSQLPKDRFSAERLKGVDSTLKIQPAKLEDSAVYLCASSLDPAGWDIQYFGAGTRLSVL.

V and J are TRBV27 and TRBJ1-1; D unresolved. The length of the CDR3 is 12 residues. The ends were cut back, 6 bases at V and 0 bases at J, with 5 bases in the middle. Germline CDR1 is MNHEY and CDR2 is SMNVEV (reference sequence). As DNA, the CDR3 is TGTGCCAGCAGGGGTATGAACACTGAAGCTTTCTTT. This translates into CASRGMNTEAFF.

This clonotype was recorded many times. The CDR3 DNA reads TGCAGCGTTGATCCCGGGACTAGCGGGAGGCCCGTTAGCTCCTACAATGAGCAGTTCTTC. Translating gives CSVDPGTSGRPVSSYNEQFF. The rearrangement links TRBV29-1 to TRBJ2-1; 15 nucleotides agree with TRBD2. In germline, CDR1 is SQVTM, CDR2 ANQGSEA. J gave up 0 bases and V 3 bases, and 12 bases lay outside the gene matches. The CDR3 has 20 residues.

Details on this clonotype: A much more abundant neighbour one base away suggests this may be a read error. The chain uses TRBV2 and TRBJ1-1; no firm D call. The CDR3 is 12 residues long. CDR1 is SNHLY, CDR2 FYNNEI, per germline. CDR3 sequence: CARSEWRTEAFF. The CDR3 DNA follows: TGTGCCCGCAGTGAATGGAGGACTGAAGCTTTCTTT.

This clonotype was seen ten or more times. CDR3 loop: CASSSTGTQSTDTQYF. CDR3 sequence (DNA): TGTGCCAGCAGCTCTACCGGGACACAGAGCACAGATACGCAGTATTTT. The chain couples TRBV7-9 to TRBJ2-3; maybe TRBD1 (6 bases). V was cut by 4 bases and J by 0 bases, with 14 bases left in between. The germline V gene encodes CDR1 SEHNR and CDR2 FQNEAQ (reference sequence). This CDR3 is built from 16 residues.

The J gene is TRBJ1-5, the V gene TRBV28; D possibly corresponds to TRBD1 (6 bases). The CDR3 sequence is 14 residues long. Germline V gene data show CDR1 as MDHEN and CDR2 as SYDVKM. Trimming shortened V by 5 bases and J by 7 bases, and 15 bases separated the two germline ends. CDR3 in DNA: TGTGCCAGCAGTAACACAGGGTTAGGGCAGCCCCAGCATTTT. Residues: CASSNTGLGQPQHF.

Ten or more counts support this clonotype. The gene calls are TRBV7-9 and TRBJ1-3, with D unclear. This CDR3 contains 16 residues. V lost 7 bases and J 0 bases, leaving 16 bases between the germline ends. Germline values: CDR1 SEHNR, CDR2 FQNEAQ (reference sequence). The CDR3 nucleotides read TGTGCCAGCACCCATAAGGACCAACTCTCTGGAAACACCATATATTTT. It translates to CASTHKDQLSGNTIYF. Full variable domain (rest looked up from reference TRBV7-9 and TRBJ1-3): DTGVSQNPRHKITKRGQNVTFRCDPISEHNRLYWYRQTLGQGPEFLTYFQNEAQLEKSRLLSDRFSAERPKGSFSTLEIQRTEQGDSAMYLCASTHKDQLSGNTIYFGEGSWLTVV.

This chain links TRBV14 with TRBJ2-2, with no clear D. This CDR3 has 13 residues. V was pared by 3 bases and J by 3 bases, with 5 bases between. The germline V gene encodes CDR1 SGHDN and CDR2 FVKESK. The CDR3 loop is CASSQHHTGELFF. CDR3 DNA sequence: TGTGCCAGCAGCCAGCACCACACCGGGGAGCTGTTTTTT.

J is TRBJ2-1 and V is TRBV2; D tentatively reads TRBD1 or TRBD2 (5 bases each). The ends were cut back, 9 bases at V and 8 bases at J, with 20 bases in the middle. Germline loops: CDR1 SNHLY, CDR2 FYNNEI. This CDR3 region has 14 residues. The DNA of the CDR3 is TGTGCCAGACACCGGGACGGCTCCCACGATGAGCAGTTCTTC. Translating it yields CARHRDGSHDEQFF.

This chain connects TRBV19 to TRBJ2-1, with D hard to call. CDR1 LNHDA and CDR2 SQIVND come from the germline V gene (reference sequence). Between the trimmed V and J ends, which lost 6 bases and 9 bases, there was a span of 15 bases. There are 13 residues in the CDR3. CDR3 DNA sequence: TGTGCCAGTAGCCCGACCATCTTGGGTGAGCAGTTCTTC. This sequence encodes CASSPTILGEQFF.

This clonotype has a count of ten or more. The chain has TRBV13 and TRBJ2-1; D perhaps matches TRBD1 (5 bases). The CDR3 runs 12 residues. Trimming took off 5 bases at V and 5 bases at J, with 7 bases between the two ends. CDR1 PRHDT and CDR2 FYEKMQ come from the germline V gene (reference sequence). Written as DNA, the CDR3 is TGTGCCAGCAGCCAGGGAAACAATGAGCAGTTCTTC. Translated, it gives CASSQGNNEQFF.